Described below is a single T cell receptor (beta chain) sequence and its context. This table comes from immunoSEQ multiplex PCR, and its TCRdb copy is limited to in-frame clones, with some not included. The data show tens of thousands of clones, approximately 90% seen once. This specimen belongs to a study of T cells in localized non-small cell lung cancer. CDR1 and CDR2 (germline): MNHNS, SASEGT. The CDR3 totals 15 residues. The V gene lost 3 bases and the J gene lost 7 bases, with 18 bases spanning the gap. This chain links TRBV6-1 with TRBJ1-2; D ambiguous. The sequence came from a female donor over 55 with stage I lung adenocarcinoma. The input for sequencing was peripheral blood, taken before any cancer treatment. The CDR3 coding sequence is TGTGCCAGCAGTGAGGGCCCCGAAAGGGTAGGTGGCTACACCTTC. This codes for CASSEGPERVGGYTF.